One sample yielded the 14 T cell receptor beta chains listed below, sequenced in a study of blood T cell repertoires in COVID-19 (dated by TCRdb to the early 2020s). The method behind the library was the immunoSEQ multiplex PCR assay. TCRdb retrieved this table from immuneACCESS and kept in-frame rearrangements only. Not all clones are present; in checked studies, unresolved V genes account for under half, and no reason is known for the remainder. The sample has approximately 100,000 clones on record, approximately 89% of them singletons. The top ten constitute 0.85% to 1% of the sample. Sequenced input: peripheral blood. Receptors originate from a man aged 60-69 years with acute or convalescent COVID-19.

This clone was observed a single time. The rearrangement joins TRBV9 to TRBJ1-2; possible D gene TRBD1, 6 bases. Germline V gene data show CDR1 as SGDLS and CDR2 as YYNGEE. V lost 0 bases and J lost 4, with 13 bases in between. CDR3 length: 15 amino acids. CDR3 sequence: CASSVEPTGTYGYTF. Here the CDR3 DNA reads TGTGCCAGCAGCGTAGAGCCCACAGGGACCTATGGCTACACCTTC. The full variable domain, rest sourced from reference TRBV9 and TRBJ1-2, is DSGVTQTPKHLITATGQRVTLRCSPRSGDLSVYWYQQSLDQGLQFLIQYYNGEERAKGNILERFSAQQFPDLHSELNLSSLELGDSALYFCASSVEPTGTYGYTFGSGTRLTVV.

In this sample, this clone turned up once. The chain joins TRBV18 to TRBJ2-3, with D possibly being TRBD2 (5 bases). This CDR3 contains 15 residues. Trimming removed 6 bases at V and 3 bases at J, with 16 bases between. In germline, CDR1 is KGHSH, CDR2 LQKENI. The CDR3 DNA reads TGTGCCAGCTCTACAAGTACTAGAGGTACAGATACGCAGTATTTT. Protein: CASSTSTRGTDTQYF.

The rearrangement uses TRBV2 and TRBJ2-7; tentatively, D is TRBD2 (7 bases). Looked up from germline, CDR1 is SNHLY and CDR2 is FYNNEI. Trimming took off 8 bases at V and 0 bases at J, with 14 bases between the two ends. The CDR3 sequence is 14 residues long. The CDR3 nucleotides read TGTGCCAGCGGGAGCGGGACACACTCCTACGAGCAGTACTTC. Translating gives CASGSGTHSYEQYF.

The V call is TRBV7-9, the J call TRBJ1-2, with D tentatively TRBD1 (6 bases). CDR3 length equals 15 residues. From germline, CDR1 is SEHNR and CDR2 FQNEAQ (reference sequence). Trimming removed 8 bases at V and 6 bases at J, with 22 bases between. The CDR3 nucleotides are TGTGCCAGCGGATTCGGGGGGGCAGGATATAATGGCTACACCTTC. Translated: CASGFGGAGYNGYTF. The variable domain in full, with the rest retrieved from reference TRBV7-9 and TRBJ1-2, is DTGVSQNPRHKITKRGQNVTFRCDPISEHNRLYWYRQTLGQGPEFLTYFQNEAQLEKSRLLSDRFSAERPKGSFSTLEIQRTEQGDSAMYLCASGFGGAGYNGYTFGSGTRLTVV.

This chain uses TRBV29-1 with TRBJ2-5; 7 bases align to TRBD2. The junction had 9 bases not matched to a gene; V was cut back by 7 bases and J by 4 bases. The V gene's germline CDR1 is SQVTM and CDR2 ANQGSEA. This CDR3 spans 13 amino acids. DNA of the CDR3: TGCAGCGGGGGGGGAGGTGGGTCAGAGACCCAGTACTTC. It codes for CSGGGGGSETQYF.

The chain combines TRBV3-1 (or the pseudogene TRBV3-2) with TRBJ2-7, with 10 bases identical to TRBD2. With V trimmed by 5 bases and J by 2 bases, 18 bases remained unmatched. Germline assignment: CDR1 LGHDT and CDR2 YNNKEL (reference sequence). The CDR3 contains 19 residues. The chain's CDR3 is CASSVGGSGRASGAYEQYF. The CDR3 region has the DNA TGTGCCAGCAGCGTCGGAGGGAGCGGGAGGGCCTCGGGGGCCTACGAGCAGTACTTC.

This chain links TRBV11-3 with TRBJ2-3, with TRBD2 as a possible D gene (6 bases). The CDR3 runs to 14 residues. The V gene lost 5 bases and the J gene lost 0 bases, with 9 bases spanning the gap. From germline, CDR1 is SGHNT and CDR2 YENEEA. CDR3 in amino acids: CASSRRDSTDTQYF. The CDR3 bases are TGTGCCAGCAGCAGGCGGGACAGCACAGATACGCAGTATTTT.

CDR3 region: CAISDQGGDGYTF. For the CDR3, the DNA is TGTGCCATCAGCGACCAGGGGGGCGATGGCTACACCTTC. The chain couples TRBV10-3 to TRBJ1-2, with 7 positions matching TRBD1. Trimming cost V 6 bases and J 6 bases; bases outside gene matches: 7. This CDR3 region has 13 residues. Per germline, CDR1 ENHRY and CDR2 SYGVKD.

The chain recombines TRBV6-1 with TRBJ2-7; D is possibly TRBD1 (5 bases). CDR1 MNHNS and CDR2 SASEGT come from the germline V gene. The CDR3 length is 15 residues. Trimming took off 0 bases at V and 0 bases at J, with 9 bases between the two ends. CDR3 in DNA: TGTGCCAGCAGTGAAGCAGGGGCCAGCTCCTACGAGCAGTACTTC. It translates to CASSEAGASSYEQYF.

The V gene is TRBV24-1, the J gene TRBJ1-5, with 7 bases that match TRBD1. Germline CDR1 reads KGHDR; CDR2 reads SFDVKD. Trimming removed 5 bases from V and 7 bases from J; junction bases left unmatched: 1. The CDR3 consists of 12 residues. The CDR3 here is CATSGQGQPQHF. CDR3 nucleotides: TGTGCCACCAGTGGACAGGGACAGCCCCAGCATTTT.

The J gene is TRBJ1-2, the V gene TRBV9; D possibly corresponds to TRBD1 (5 bases). Germline loops: CDR1 SGDLS, CDR2 YYNGEE. V was trimmed by 0 bases and J by 7 bases, leaving 13 bases between them. The CDR3 totals 14 residues. In DNA form, the CDR3 reads TGTGCCAGCAGCGTAGGGCAGGGTCGTCGTGGCTACACCTTC. Protein product: CASSVGQGRRGYTF.

V gene TRBV11-2 combines with J gene TRBJ2-3; a weak D match, TRBD1 (6 bases). Trimming left V 7 bases short and J 10 bases short, with 12 bases between. The CDR3 runs to 11 residues. The germline V gene encodes CDR1 SGHAT and CDR2 FQNNGV. The chain's CDR3 is CASTQGSAQYF. The CDR3 coding sequence is TGTGCCAGCACCCAGGGGTCGGCGCAGTATTTT.

The V gene is TRBV27, the J gene TRBJ2-7; the D is unclear. This CDR3 is 12 amino acids long. The V end lost 6 bases, the J end lost 2 bases, and 8 bases lay between the germline ends. Germline CDR1 is MNHEY and CDR2 is SMNVEV (reference sequence). CDR3 nucleotides: TGTGCCAGCAGACAGTCTCCCTACGAGCAGTACTTC. It translates to CASRQSPYEQYF.

CDR3 DNA: TGTGCCAGCAGTGAAAAGGGGCCAGGGGGCATGTACACTGAAGCTTTCTTT. Translated, it gives CASSEKGPGGMYTEAFF. The V and J genes are TRBV2 and TRBJ1-1; 8 nucleotides align to TRBD1. V lost 2 bases to trimming and J lost 3 bases; unmatched junction nucleotides: 11. The CDR3 runs 17 residues. Germline V lookup: CDR1 SNHLY, CDR2 FYNNEI.